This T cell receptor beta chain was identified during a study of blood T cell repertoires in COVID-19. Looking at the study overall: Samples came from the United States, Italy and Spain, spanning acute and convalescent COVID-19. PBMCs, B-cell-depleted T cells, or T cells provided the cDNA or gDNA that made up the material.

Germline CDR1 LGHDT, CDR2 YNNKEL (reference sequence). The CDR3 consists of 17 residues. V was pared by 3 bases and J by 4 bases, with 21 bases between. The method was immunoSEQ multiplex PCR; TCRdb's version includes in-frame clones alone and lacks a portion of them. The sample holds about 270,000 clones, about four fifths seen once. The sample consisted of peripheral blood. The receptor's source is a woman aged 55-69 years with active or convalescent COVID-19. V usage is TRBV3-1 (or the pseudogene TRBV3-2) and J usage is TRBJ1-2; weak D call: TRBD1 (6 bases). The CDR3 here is CASSHGAGGGEGYGYTF. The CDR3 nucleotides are TGTGCCAGCAGCCATGGGGCCGGGGGGGGCGAGGGCTATGGCTACACCTTC.